This TCR beta chain was recorded in a study of T cell responses to AZD1222 COVID-19 vaccine. Study conclusions and caveats: Of the AZD1222 recipients, only 5 to 7 were seropositive at baseline. Donors were mostly white British, more females; clonal diversity possibly underestimated. Once two AZD1222 doses were given, Spike-specific TCR breadth and depth went up.

On this clone itself: What it binds is not known. Sequence at one end of the junction differs from germline and may be a read error.

Sequencing was performed with immunoSEQ multiplex PCR; in TCRdb, only in-frame clones are kept and a portion is missing. This sample has approximately 140,000 clones, with around 90% found just once. Germline lookup yields CDR1 LGHDT and CDR2 YNNKEL (reference sequence). CDR3 length: 13 amino acids. Source: peripheral blood, taken 28 days after the second AZD1222 dose. The TCR sequence derives from an adult who received the AZD1222 COVID-19 vaccine. This sequence joins TRBV3-1 (or the pseudogene TRBV3-2) and TRBJ1-1; 7 nucleotides align to TRBD1. CDR3: CASSPRGEGAVIF. The DNA for the CDR3 is TGTGCCAGCAGCCCCCGCGGTGAGGGGGCCGTTATCTTT.